This is a list of T cell receptor beta chains from one sample in a study of human T cells and chemical hapten exposure. TCRdb reprocessed the RACE reads with MiXCR, giving one entry per CDR3 protein. This sample has 85,000 or so distinct CDR3 sequences, with approximately 10% found just once. The material sequenced was whole blood, taken in connection with sensitization to the hapten diphenylcyclopropenone (DPC). The receptor set was obtained from a man aged 18 to 30 with alopecia areata. Some clones in this sample may be carry-over from other donors' samples. CDR3s include the opening cysteine and the closing phenylalanine or tryptophan. The D gene is left open where the match is weak. Size values are once, few and many counts, or a class for expanded clones, and some rows have none.

j_call: TRBJ2-1; v_call: TRBV10-1; d_call: NA; clone_size: many; cdr3_nt: TGCGCCAGCGCCCTTCGGAGCCTTGCGATCGATGAGCAGTTCTTC; cdr3_aa: CASALRSLAIDEQFF
j_call: TRBJ1-1; v_call: TRBV5-5; d_call: NA; clone_size: NA; cdr3_nt: TGTGCCAGCAGCGCGGACATCTCGAACACTGAAGCTTTCTTT; cdr3_aa: CASSADISNTEAFF
j_call: TRBJ2-7; v_call: TRBV18; d_call: NA; clone_size: NA; cdr3_nt: TGTGCCAGCTCCCCAGCCGGTTACGAGCAGTACTTC; cdr3_aa: CASSPAGYEQYF
j_call: TRBJ1-1; v_call: TRBV5-1; d_call: TRBD1; clone_size: few; cdr3_nt: TGCGCCAGCAGCTTGACGGACAGGGGTGGAGCTGAAGCTTTCTTT; cdr3_aa: CASSLTDRGGAEAFF
j_call: TRBJ2-2; v_call: TRBV7-3; d_call: NA; clone_size: many; cdr3_nt: TGTGCCAGCAGCGCGAACACCGGGGAGCTGTTTTTT; cdr3_aa: CASSANTGELFF
j_call: TRBJ1-1; v_call: TRBV4-3; d_call: NA; clone_size: NA; cdr3_nt: TGCGCCAGCAGCCAAGATAAGGAGGGCGACACTGAAGCTTTCTTT; cdr3_aa: CASSQDKEGDTEAFF
j_call: TRBJ2-4; v_call: TRBV2; d_call: TRBD1; clone_size: many; cdr3_nt: TGTGCCAGCAAAGACAGGGAAGGGGGTAACATTCAGTACTTC; cdr3_aa: CASKDREGGNIQYF
j_call: TRBJ1-1; v_call: TRBV5-5; d_call: NA; clone_size: NA; cdr3_nt: TGTGCCAGCAGCTTGGTACCGGACAGGAACACTGAAGCTTTCTTT; cdr3_aa: CASSLVPDRNTEAFF
j_call: TRBJ1-2; v_call: TRBV7-2; d_call: NA; clone_size: many; cdr3_nt: TGTGCCAGCAGCGCGGATAACTATGGCTACACCTTC; cdr3_aa: CASSADNYGYTF
j_call: TRBJ2-1; v_call: TRBV7-9; d_call: TRBD1; clone_size: many; cdr3_nt: TGTGCCAGCAGCTTTACAGGGGCCCTAACCTACAATGAGCAGTTCTTC; cdr3_aa: CASSFTGALTYNEQFF
j_call: TRBJ2-7; v_call: TRBV10-1; d_call: NA; clone_size: few; cdr3_nt: TGCGCCAGCAGTGACGGTCCGTTCTCCTACGAGCAGTACTTC; cdr3_aa: CASSDGPFSYEQYF
j_call: TRBJ1-4; v_call: TRBV7-2; d_call: NA; clone_size: many; cdr3_nt: TGTGCCAGCAGCGGGCCTGGGCGCGGGTTCTATGAAAAACTGTTTTTT; cdr3_aa: CASSGPGRGFYEKLFF
j_call: TRBJ1-5; v_call: TRBV4-1; d_call: NA; clone_size: NA; cdr3_nt: TGCGCCAGCAGCCAAGATAACTGGCCAGCCCAGCATTTT; cdr3_aa: CASSQDNWPAQHF
j_call: TRBJ1-1; v_call: TRBV4-2; d_call: NA; clone_size: NA; cdr3_nt: TGTGCCAGCAGCCGAGCTGAGGGCCCTGAAGCTTTCTTT; cdr3_aa: CASSRAEGPEAFF
j_call: TRBJ2-5; v_call: TRBV6-1; d_call: NA; clone_size: NA; cdr3_nt: TGTGCCAGCAGTGGGCTACCGGGACCCCGCAAAGGGACCCAGTACTTC; cdr3_aa: CASSGLPGPRKGTQYF
j_call: TRBJ2-3; v_call: TRBV4-1; d_call: NA; clone_size: NA; cdr3_nt: TGCGCCAGCAGCCAAGAATACGGACCTAGCACAGATACGCAGTATTTT; cdr3_aa: CASSQEYGPSTDTQYF
j_call: TRBJ2-7; v_call: TRBV28; d_call: NA; clone_size: few; cdr3_nt: TGTGCCAGCACCATTGGAAGGGAGCAGTACTTC; cdr3_aa: CASTIGREQYF
j_call: TRBJ2-7; v_call: TRBV6-2/TRBV6-3; d_call: NA; clone_size: many; cdr3_nt: TGTGCCAGCAGTTGGGTCCGATTCGAATCCCTCGAGCAGTACTTC; cdr3_aa: CASSWVRFESLEQYF
j_call: TRBJ1-4; v_call: TRBV6-6; d_call: NA; clone_size: many; cdr3_nt: TGTGCCAGCAGCCAGAGGCAGAATGAAAAACTGTTTTTT; cdr3_aa: CASSQRQNEKLFF
j_call: TRBJ2-7; v_call: TRBV9; d_call: NA; clone_size: many; cdr3_nt: TGTGCCAGCAGGGATCGGACAGGAGGGACAAACTACGAGCAGTACTTC; cdr3_aa: CASRDRTGGTNYEQYF
j_call: TRBJ1-1; v_call: TRBV4-3; d_call: NA; clone_size: few; cdr3_nt: TGCGCCAGCAGCCTACGGTATGAACACACTGAAGCTTTCTTT; cdr3_aa: CASSLRYEHTEAFF
j_call: TRBJ2-5; v_call: TRBV29-1; d_call: NA; clone_size: many; cdr3_nt: TGCAGCGTTGTAACTTATCAGAGACAAGAGACCCAGTACTTC; cdr3_aa: CSVVTYQRQETQYF
j_call: TRBJ1-1; v_call: TRBV6-1; d_call: TRBD1; clone_size: NA; cdr3_nt: TGTGCCAGCAGGGTTCAGGGGGAAGGCACTGAAGCTTTCTTT; cdr3_aa: CASRVQGEGTEAFF
j_call: TRBJ2-7; v_call: TRBV7-2; d_call: TRBD2; clone_size: few; cdr3_nt: TGTGCCAGCAGCTTAGGCCCTAGCGGGGTATCCTACGAGCAGTACTTC; cdr3_aa: CASSLGPSGVSYEQYF
j_call: TRBJ2-7; v_call: TRBV4-1; d_call: TRBD2; clone_size: NA; cdr3_nt: TGCGCCAGCAGCCTGCTGGGACTAGCGTCCTACGAGCAGTACTTC; cdr3_aa: CASSLLGLASYEQYF
j_call: TRBJ2-7; v_call: TRBV4-3; d_call: TRBD2; clone_size: NA; cdr3_nt: TGCGCCAGCAGCTCGGGACTAGCGGGGGCGATCTCCTACGAGCAGTACTTC; cdr3_aa: CASSSGLAGAISYEQYF
j_call: TRBJ2-4; v_call: TRBV10-3; d_call: NA; clone_size: many; cdr3_nt: TGTGCCATCGGGACTGACTTCAATCAGTACTTC; cdr3_aa: CAIGTDFNQYF
j_call: TRBJ2-3; v_call: TRBV4-3; d_call: NA; clone_size: NA; cdr3_nt: TGCGCCAGCAGCCGAGGGGACCGAGATACGCAGTATTTT; cdr3_aa: CASSRGDRDTQYF
j_call: TRBJ1-5; v_call: TRBV7-9; d_call: NA; clone_size: many; cdr3_nt: TGTGCCAGCAGCTTAGAGGCGGGCAGTCAGCCCCAGCATTTT; cdr3_aa: CASSLEAGSQPQHF